This TCR beta chain is from a study of brain T cells in children with intractable seizures. Clones were read by immunoSEQ multiplex PCR, and TCRdb kept only the in-frame ones, dropping some. The repertoire holds 300,000 to 400,000 clones, with nearly 95% as singletons. From germline, CDR1 is SNHLY and CDR2 FYNNEI. The CDR3 has 15 residues. V was clipped by 4 bases and J by 2 bases, with 12 bases between them. Time point defined: blood from clinic visit 5 months post-surgery; TSC patient then seizure free. The genes are TRBV2 and TRBJ2-1, with no clear D. This receptor was identified in a boy in the first two years of life with tuberous sclerosis and intractable seizures. Sequences were derived from peripheral blood, sampled more than 4 months after surgery. CDR3 coding DNA: TGTGCCAGCAGTGCAAGGCAGGTCACCTACAATGAGCAGTTCTTC. Translation: CASSARQVTYNEQFF.